These 15 T cell receptor beta chains came from one sample sequenced in a study of shared clonotypes between healthy human individuals. Clones were sequenced by immunoSEQ multiplex PCR, and TCRdb holds only the in-frame ones, with some missing. In the table there are 600,000 or so clones, roughly 98% of which are singletons. CD45RO-negative, CCR7-positively selected cells formed the naive CD8 fraction, excluding terminally differentiated effector memory CD45RA+ cells. The source material was naive CD8+ T cells sorted from blood. The receptors stem from a man younger than 40 in good health.

V and J are TRBV28 and TRBJ2-7, with 10 bases lining up with TRBD2. CDR3 length: 17 residues. Germline V gene lookup returns CDR1 MDHEN and CDR2 SYDVKM. Germline trimming cut 1 base from V and 1 base from J; bases unmatched to any gene: 7. The CDR3 nucleotides read TGTGCCAGCAGTTTATTGGGGTTAGCGGGAGGTTCCTACGAGCAGTACTTC. It yields the protein CASSLLGLAGGSYEQYF.

The rearrangement links TRBV10-3 to TRBJ1-5; TRBD1 matches at 7 bases. In germline, CDR1 is ENHRY, CDR2 SYGVKD. This CDR3 has 14 residues. With 10 bases clipped from V and 6 bases from J, the junction kept 12 bases outside the gene matches. CDR3: CATRGAGEVQPQHF. CDR3 nucleotides: TGTGCCACCAGGGGGGCGGGGGAGGTTCAGCCCCAGCATTTT.

This chain connects TRBV28 to TRBJ1-2, with D unresolved. Trimming took 2 bases from V and 2 from J, leaving 6 bases between them. This CDR3 contains 13 residues. Germline-derived CDR1 and CDR2 are MDHEN and SYDVKM. Here the CDR3 reads CASSLLRNYGYTF. The CDR3 nucleotides read TGTGCCAGCAGTTTACTACGGAACTATGGCTACACCTTC.

J is TRBJ2-2 and V is TRBV6-6; no reliable D call. V lost 2 bases to trimming and J lost 4 bases, with 8 bases between them. Germline CDR1 reads MNHNY; CDR2 reads SVGAGI (reference sequence). CDR3 length: 14 residues. CDR3 nucleotides: TGTGCCAGCAGTTACAGGGTGGGCACCGGGGAGCTGTTTTTT. Residues: CASSYRVGTGELFF.

This chain joins TRBV5-1 and TRBJ2-7; a weak D match, TRBD2 (5 bases). V was shortened by 0 bases and J by 3 bases, with 7 bases between the two germline ends. From germline, CDR1 is SGHRS and CDR2 YFSETQ. The CDR3 is 13 residues long. CDR3 region: CASSLDGDYEQYF. Here the CDR3 DNA reads TGCGCCAGCAGCTTGGACGGGGACTACGAGCAGTACTTC.

The chain joins TRBV7-9 to TRBJ2-3, with 8 bases fitting TRBD1. Germline CDR1 and CDR2: SEHNR and FQNEAQ (reference sequence). With V trimmed by 4 bases and J by 5 bases, 17 bases remained unmatched. The CDR3 length is 18 residues. CDR3 residues: CASSSRNGQGEIRDTQYF. DNA of the CDR3: TGTGCCAGCAGCTCAAGAAATGGACAGGGTGAAATTCGAGATACGCAGTATTTT.

CDR3 region: CASSQEDKGNTEAFF. As DNA, the CDR3 is TGTGCCAGCAGCCAAGAGGACAAGGGTAACACTGAAGCTTTCTTT. V and J are TRBV14 and TRBJ1-1; possible D gene TRBD1, 5 bases. Germline lookup yields CDR1 SGHDN and CDR2 FVKESK. This CDR3 has 15 residues. Between the trimmed V and J ends, which lost 0 bases and 2 bases, there was a span of 10 bases.

The chain links TRBV5-1 to TRBJ2-7; 7 bases are shared with TRBD1. CDR3 length: 14 residues. Germline V gene data show CDR1 as SGHRS and CDR2 as YFSETQ. The J segment lost 2 bases and the V segment lost 2 bases, leaving 4 bases of the junction unmatched. This CDR3 reads CASSFTTGTYEQYF. CDR3 in DNA: TGCGCCAGCAGCTTTACGACAGGGACCTACGAGCAGTACTTC.

This chain uses TRBV10-3 with TRBJ2-7; 7 bases agree with TRBD1. Per germline, CDR1 ENHRY and CDR2 SYGVKD. The CDR3 runs 13 residues. The trim removed 8 bases at V and 2 bases at J, leaving 6 bases unmatched. This CDR3 reads CAIGAGTAYEQYF. The CDR3 bases are TGTGCCATCGGGGCTGGGACAGCCTACGAGCAGTACTTC.

Written as DNA, the CDR3 is TGCAGCGTTGCCTCAGGTCGCGACGAGCAGTACTTC. Its protein is CSVASGRDEQYF. The gene calls are TRBV29-1 and TRBJ2-7, with D unresolved. Germline lookup yields CDR1 SQVTM and CDR2 ANQGSEA. This CDR3 has 12 residues. V was pared by 4 bases and J by 5 bases, with 12 bases between.

V is TRBV7-8 and J is TRBJ1-5, with TRBD1 as a possible D gene (5 bases). The CDR3 loop spans 15 amino acids. CDR1 and CDR2 from the germline V gene are SGHVS and FQNEAQ. V was trimmed by 5 bases and J by 1 base, leaving 12 bases between them. The CDR3 spells CASSLQVGSNQPQHF. The CDR3 coding sequence is TGTGCCAGCAGCCTACAGGTTGGAAGCAATCAGCCCCAGCATTTT. Using reference TRBV7-8 and TRBJ1-5 for the parts outside the CDR3, the full variable domain is GAGVSQSPRYKVAKRGQDVALRCDPISGHVSLFWYQQALGQGPEFLTYFQNEAQLDKSGLPSDRFFAERPEGSVSTLKIQRTQQEDSAVYLCASSLQVGSNQPQHFGDGTRLSIL.

This clone was seen once. This specimen includes other DNA sequences encoding the same CDR3. The chain is built from TRBV27 and TRBJ2-1; 11 bases fit TRBD2. J lost 4 bases, V lost 6 bases, and 2 bases had no gene match. The CDR3 has 14 residues. Germline CDR1 MNHEY, CDR2 SMNVEV (reference sequence). The CDR3 sequence: CASRLAGEYNEQFF. CDR3 sequence (DNA): TGTGCCAGCAGACTAGCGGGAGAGTACAATGAGCAGTTCTTC.

The V gene is TRBV19, the J gene TRBJ1-5, with 7 bases lining up with TRBD1. After removal of 1 base from V and 8 bases from J, the junction contained 11 bases not matched to a gene. The CDR3 is made up of 16 amino acids. Per the germline V gene, CDR1 is LNHDA and CDR2 is SQIVND (reference sequence). CDR3 nucleotide sequence: TGTGCCAGTAGTATAGCCTGGGGGACAGCTGGGGAGCCCCAGCATTTT. The encoded protein is CASSIAWGTAGEPQHF.

The V gene is TRBV18, the J gene TRBJ2-1, with D possibly being TRBD1 (6 bases). Germline assignment: CDR1 KGHSH and CDR2 LQKENI. The CDR3 has 16 residues. V was clipped by 4 bases and J by 4 bases, with 17 bases between them. In nucleotides, the CDR3 is TGTGCCAGCTCACGTGGGGGCAACTTGGTATACAATGAGCAGTTCTTC. This encodes CASSRGGNLVYNEQFF.

The chain links TRBV28 to TRBJ1-5, with a tentative D call TRBD1 (5 bases). Between the trimmed V and J ends, which lost 6 bases and 2 bases, there was a span of 14 bases. The CDR3 sequence is 15 residues long. The germline V gene has CDR1 MDHEN and CDR2 SYDVKM. Here the CDR3 reads CASSPNRRGNQPQHF. The CDR3 region has the DNA TGTGCCAGCAGCCCTAACAGGCGGGGCAATCAGCCCCAGCATTTT. The complete variable domain, with remaining parts taken from reference TRBV28 and TRBJ1-5, reads DVKVTQSSRYLVKRTGEKVFLECVQDMDHENMFWYRQDPGLGLRLIYFSYDVKMKEKGDIPEGYSVSREKKERFSLILESASTNQTSMYLCASSPNRRGNQPQHFGDGTRLSIL.